This T cell receptor (beta chain) appears in the sequencing data of a study of blood T cell repertoires in COVID-19. Study background: Spain, Italy and the United States supplied samples that represented acute and convalescent COVID-19. Sources were T cells, B-cell-depleted T cells, or PBMCs; the material itself was cDNA or gDNA.

V gave up 5 bases and J gave up 4 bases; unmatched junction bases: 7. The CDR3 is made up of 14 amino acids. CDR1 and CDR2 (germline): SGHVS, FQNEAQ. Authors' analysis steps: The assay estimated nucleated cells by amplifying reference gene primers. Profiling relied on immunoSEQ multiplex PCR, and the TCRdb table lists in-frame clones only, not all of them. V and J calls plus clone size are reproduced from that table; the DNA served to infer D and trimming. The sample comprises fewer than 120,000 clones, 65% to 90% of which are singletons, and 15% to 20% rests with the top ten. Sequences were obtained from peripheral blood. This sequence was found in a woman aged 60-75 years with acute or convalescent COVID-19. The V gene is TRBV7-8, the J gene TRBJ1-2; 7 bases are a match to TRBD1. In DNA, the CDR3 is TGTGCCAGCAGCCCCGCCGGGACAGCCTATGGCTACACCTTC. Residues: CASSPAGTAYGYTF.